This T cell receptor beta chain came from a study of OX40 agonist ivuxolimab in advanced cancers. Germline V lookup: CDR1 SGHDT, CDR2 YYEEEE. The ends were cut back, 0 bases at V and 7 bases at J, with 14 bases in the middle. The CDR3 consists of 16 residues. The protocol was immunoSEQ multiplex PCR, while the TCRdb copy is restricted to in-frame clones and leaves out a portion. The sample records under 65,000 clones, 80% to 90% being singletons. The sequencing used CD4+ or CD8+ T cells sorted from blood, collected in a trial of the OX40 agonist ivuxolimab. The receptor's source is an adult with an advanced solid tumor such as melanoma, head and neck, liver or kidney cancer. This chain joins TRBV5-6 and TRBJ1-6; D might be TRBD1 (5 bases). The CDR3, as DNA: TGTGCCAGCAGCTTGGCCACGGGGACGGGAAATTCACCCCTCCACTTT. Protein sequence: CASSLATGTGNSPLHF.